These 12 T cell receptor beta chains were sequenced from one sample in a study of CD4 and CD8 cells across lung adenocarcinoma regions. TCRdb processed the PCR reads anew with MiXCR; each CDR3 protein has one entry. The data hold 20,000 or so distinct CDR3 sequences, with around 50% observed a single time. Sequencing was performed on CD8+ T cells from the margin of a lung tumor. The receptors were sampled from a male donor with lung adenocarcinoma. The CD4 and CD8 labels of this study may be unreliable.

In the case of this clonotype: A read error may account for a junction end that differs from germline. J is TRBJ2-3 and V is TRBV7-2, with D perhaps TRBD1 (7 bases). This CDR3 comprises 13 residues. Germline V gives CDR1 SGHTA, CDR2 FQGNSA. CDR3 sequence (DNA): TGTGTCAGGGGGAGGTTAGGCAAAAATATGCAGTATTTC. Translation gives CVRGRLGKNMQYF.

The chain couples TRBV7-2 to TRBJ2-1; D is tentatively TRBD1 or TRBD2 (5 bases each). The CDR3 has 11 amino acids. In germline, CDR1 is SGHTA, CDR2 FQGNSA. V was clipped by 3 bases and J by 13 bases, with 10 bases between them. This chain's CDR3 is CASSLGETQFF. The CDR3 region has the DNA TGTGCCAGCAGCTTGGGGGAGACCCAGTTCTTC.

As concerns this clonotype: No DNA is shown, since the ends of the CDR3 on it are uncertain; the CDR3 is the one TCRdb lists. The chain employs TRBV6-1 and TRBJ2-3; no check of the table's D call, TRBD2, against the DNA was made. CDR1 MNHNS and CDR2 SASEGT come from the germline V gene. The length of the CDR3 is 16 amino acids, counting both ends. CDR3 sequence reads: CASSETWASGTDTQYF.

This clonotype was recorded once. The junction differs from germline at one of its ends, possibly a read error. This sequence joins TRBV6-1 and TRBJ2-3; D gene unclear. The germline gives CDR1 MNHNS, CDR2 SASEGT. There are 14 residues in the CDR3. The CDR3 DNA is TGTGCGGGCAGCGAGGTTGGCAACCCAGATACGCAGTACTTT. It translates to CAGSEVGNPDTQYF.

This clonotype has more than one count but fewer than ten. The chain recombines TRBV6-5 with TRBJ2-5; TRBD2 aligns across 7 bases. The ends lost 4 bases at V and 6 bases at J; junction bases unmatched: 11. CDR3 size: 15 residues. CDR1 MNHEY and CDR2 SVGAGI come from the germline V gene. The CDR3 loop is CASSFEAGTRKTQYF. CDR3 sequence (DNA): TGTGCCAGCAGTTTCGAAGCGGGGACCAGGAAGACCCAGTACTTC.

The table lists this clonotype with many counts. A much more abundant neighbour one base away suggests this may be a read error. The V gene is TRBV6-5, the J gene TRBJ2-1; D unclear. The V end was cut by 0 bases, the J end by 10 bases, with 13 bases between. Germline lookup yields CDR1 MNHEY and CDR2 SVGAGI. There are 14 residues in the CDR3. CDR3 DNA: TGTGCCAGCAGTTACTCGTCAGCCTCCTACGAGCAGTTCTTC. It yields the protein CASSYSSASYEQFF.

The rearrangement uses TRBV12-3 or TRBV12-4 and TRBJ2-1; 8 bases agree with TRBD2. The V segment lost 7 bases and the J segment 7 bases; nucleotides outside the gene matches: 9. The CDR3 runs to 14 residues. DNA of the CDR3: TGTGCCAGCAAGGGCCCAGCGGGAGAAAATGAGCAGTTCTTC. Amino acids: CASKGPAGENEQFF.

The sample holds one count of this clonotype. A junction end diverges from the germline sequence, so it may reflect a read error. V usage is TRBV6-1 and J usage is TRBJ2-3; D call uncertain. Germline V gene sequence: CDR1 MNHNS, CDR2 SASEGT. The CDR3 consists of 16 residues. This CDR3 is CASSEAGMWVEDTQYF. CDR3 coding DNA: TGTGCCAGCAGTGAAGCGGGGATGTGGGTTGAGGATACTCAGTATTTT.

This chain links TRBV6-1 with TRBJ2-3, with a weak D call TRBD2 (6 bases). V was cut by 0 bases and J by 9 bases, with 19 bases left in between. Germline values: CDR1 MNHNS, CDR2 SASEGT. The length of the CDR3 is 16 residues. In DNA form, the CDR3 reads TGTGCCAGCAGTGAAGCGGGGACGGGAGTCAAAAACACGCAGTATTTT. It encodes CASSEAGTGVKNTQYF.

Relative to its sample, this clonotype is medium-sized. This chain links TRBV6-1 with TRBJ2-3; 9 bases fit TRBD2. The V gene end was trimmed by 6 bases and the J gene end by 2 bases; junction bases not matched to a gene: 3. This CDR3 has 14 residues. Germline CDR1 MNHNS, CDR2 SASEGT. The CDR3: CASRVAGVTDTQYF. DNA for the CDR3: TGTGCCAGCAGGGTAGCGGGAGTCACAGATACGCAGTATTTT.

V gene TRBV12-3 or TRBV12-4 combines with J gene TRBJ1-1; 9 bases map to TRBD1. J was trimmed by 4 bases and V by 5 bases; bases with no gene match: 8. This CDR3 spans 15 amino acids. The chain's CDR3 is CASSLPQGAFTEAFF. The CDR3 bases are TGTGCCAGCAGTCTCCCACAGGGGGCGTTCACTGAAGCTTTCTTT.

The V gene is TRBV6-1, the J gene TRBJ2-4; 8 bases map to TRBD2. Trimming removed 8 bases from V and 10 bases from J; junction bases left unmatched: 13. The CDR3 consists of 14 residues. Per the germline V gene, CDR1 is MNHNS and CDR2 is SASEGT. The CDR3: CASHGGGEREIQYF. The CDR3, as DNA: TGTGCCAGCCACGGGGGGGGTGAGCGAGAGATTCAGTACTTC.